This T cell receptor (beta chain) was documented in a study of monozygotic twins with inflammatory bowel disease. Study results and caveats: Especially where disease activity was present, IBD patients had fewer clonotypes in common with others than healthy twins did.

On this clonotype itself: Antigen unknown.

The CDR3 is made up of 14 amino acids. TCR libraries were prepared from 3,500 to 4,000 ng total RNA each. cDNA synthesis was performed in eight separate reactions for each sample. Template switching incorporated UMIs with a 6-nucleotide sample barcode. TCRdb reprocessed the 5' RACE reads, with one entry per CDR3 protein and no DNA. Its table lists around 450,000 distinct CDR3 sequences. This sequence joins TRBV12-3 or TRBV12-4 and TRBJ1-4. The sample was blood. The receptor's source is a human donor with ulcerative colitis or Crohn's disease, or a healthy co-twin of an affected twin (not recorded which). The CDR3 is CASSLGRASEKLFF.